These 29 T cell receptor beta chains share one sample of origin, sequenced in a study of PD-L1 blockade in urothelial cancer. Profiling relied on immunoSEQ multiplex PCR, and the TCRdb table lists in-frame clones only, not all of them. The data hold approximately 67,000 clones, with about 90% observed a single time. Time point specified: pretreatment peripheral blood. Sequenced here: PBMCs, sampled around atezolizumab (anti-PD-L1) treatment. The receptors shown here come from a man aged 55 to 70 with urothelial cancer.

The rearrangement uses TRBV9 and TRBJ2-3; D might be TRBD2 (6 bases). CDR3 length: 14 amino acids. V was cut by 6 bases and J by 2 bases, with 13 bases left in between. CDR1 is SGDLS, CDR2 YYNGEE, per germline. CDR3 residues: CASNRGAHTDTQYF. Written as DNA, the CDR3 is TGTGCCAGCAATCGCGGGGCCCACACAGATACGCAGTATTTT.

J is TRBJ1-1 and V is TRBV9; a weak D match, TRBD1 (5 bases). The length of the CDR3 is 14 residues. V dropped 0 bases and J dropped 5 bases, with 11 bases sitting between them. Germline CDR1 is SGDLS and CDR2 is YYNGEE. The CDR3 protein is CASSVDAGLTEAFF. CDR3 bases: TGTGCCAGCAGCGTAGACGCAGGGCTAACTGAAGCTTTCTTT.

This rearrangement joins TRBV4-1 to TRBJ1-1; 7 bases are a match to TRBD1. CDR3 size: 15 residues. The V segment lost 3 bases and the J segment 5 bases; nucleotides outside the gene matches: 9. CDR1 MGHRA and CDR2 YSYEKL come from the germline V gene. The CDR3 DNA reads TGCGCCAGCAGCCATCAGGGGGACGGTCGTACTGAAGCTTTCTTT. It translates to CASSHQGDGRTEAFF.

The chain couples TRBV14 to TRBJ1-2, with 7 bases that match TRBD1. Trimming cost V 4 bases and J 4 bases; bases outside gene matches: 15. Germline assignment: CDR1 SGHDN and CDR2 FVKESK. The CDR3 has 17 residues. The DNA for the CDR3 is TGTGCCAGCAGCCCGACAGGGAGATCCTATCGGGGCTATGGCTACACCTTC. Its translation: CASSPTGRSYRGYGYTF.

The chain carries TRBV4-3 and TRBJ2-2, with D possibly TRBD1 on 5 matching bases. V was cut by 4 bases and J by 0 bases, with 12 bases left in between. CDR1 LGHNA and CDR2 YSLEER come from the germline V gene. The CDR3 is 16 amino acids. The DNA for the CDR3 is TGCGCCAGCAGCCTCGTTGGGGCCGCGAACACCGGGGAGCTGTTTTTT. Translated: CASSLVGAANTGELFF.

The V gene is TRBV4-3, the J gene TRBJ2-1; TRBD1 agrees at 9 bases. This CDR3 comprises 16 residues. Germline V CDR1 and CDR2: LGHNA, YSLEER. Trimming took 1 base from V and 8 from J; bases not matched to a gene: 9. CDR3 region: CASSQGPGQGDDEQFF. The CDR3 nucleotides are TGCGCCAGCAGCCAAGGACCGGGACAGGGCGACGATGAGCAGTTCTTC.

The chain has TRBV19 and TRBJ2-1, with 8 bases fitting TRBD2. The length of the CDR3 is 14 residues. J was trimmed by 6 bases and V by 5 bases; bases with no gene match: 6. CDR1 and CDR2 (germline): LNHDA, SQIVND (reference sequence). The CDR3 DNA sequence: TGTGCCAGTAGTGGGGGACTAGTTCCCAATGAGCAGTTCTTC. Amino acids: CASSGGLVPNEQFF.

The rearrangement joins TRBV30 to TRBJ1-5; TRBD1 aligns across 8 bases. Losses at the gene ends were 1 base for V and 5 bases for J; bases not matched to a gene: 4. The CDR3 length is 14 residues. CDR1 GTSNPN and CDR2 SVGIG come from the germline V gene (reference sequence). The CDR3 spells CAWSENRGDQPQHF. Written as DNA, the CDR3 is TGTGCCTGGAGTGAGAACAGGGGGGATCAGCCCCAGCATTTT.

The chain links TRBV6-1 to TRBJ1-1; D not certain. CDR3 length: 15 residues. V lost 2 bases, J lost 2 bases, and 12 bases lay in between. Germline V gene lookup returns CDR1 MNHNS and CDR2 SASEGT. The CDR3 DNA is TGTGCCAGCAGTGAACCTCGGGAGGGCAACACTGAAGCTTTCTTT. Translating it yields CASSEPREGNTEAFF.

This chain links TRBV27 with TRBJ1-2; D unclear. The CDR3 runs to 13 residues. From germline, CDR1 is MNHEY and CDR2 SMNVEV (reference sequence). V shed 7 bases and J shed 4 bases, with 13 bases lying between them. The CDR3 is CASTSRIGYGYTF. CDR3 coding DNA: TGTGCCAGCACCTCGAGGATCGGCTATGGCTACACCTTC.

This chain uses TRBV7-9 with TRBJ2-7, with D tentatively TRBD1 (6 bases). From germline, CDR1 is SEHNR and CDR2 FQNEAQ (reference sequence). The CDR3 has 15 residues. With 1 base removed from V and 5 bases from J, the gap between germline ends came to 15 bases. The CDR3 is CASSLVMGALDEQYF. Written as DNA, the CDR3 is TGTGCCAGCAGCTTAGTCATGGGGGCACTGGACGAGCAGTACTTC.

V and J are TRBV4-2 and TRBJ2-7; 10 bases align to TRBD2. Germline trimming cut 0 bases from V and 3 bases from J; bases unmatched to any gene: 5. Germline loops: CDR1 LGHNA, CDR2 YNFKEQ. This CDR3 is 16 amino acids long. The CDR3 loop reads CASSQELAGFFYEQYF. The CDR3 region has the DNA TGTGCCAGCAGCCAAGAACTAGCGGGGTTCTTCTACGAGCAGTACTTC.

CDR3 protein: CASSPNRGSPYEQYF. DNA for the CDR3: TGTGCCAGCAGTCCGAACAGGGGGAGCCCCTACGAGCAGTACTTC. This chain joins TRBV27 and TRBJ2-7; 8 positions match TRBD1. The CDR3 contains 15 residues. Germline lookup yields CDR1 MNHEY and CDR2 SMNVEV (reference sequence). Trimming removed 5 bases from V and 2 bases from J; junction bases left unmatched: 8.

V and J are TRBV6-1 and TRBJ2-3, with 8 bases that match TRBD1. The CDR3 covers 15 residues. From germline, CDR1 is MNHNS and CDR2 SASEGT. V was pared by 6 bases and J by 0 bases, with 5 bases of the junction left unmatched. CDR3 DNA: TGTGCCAGCAGGAGGACAGGGCCCAGCACAGATACGCAGTATTTT. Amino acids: CASRRTGPSTDTQYF.

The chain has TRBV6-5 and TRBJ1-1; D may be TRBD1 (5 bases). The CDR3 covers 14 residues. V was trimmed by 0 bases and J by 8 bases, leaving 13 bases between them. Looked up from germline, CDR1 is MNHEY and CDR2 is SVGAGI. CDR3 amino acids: CASSYSIGAGEAFF. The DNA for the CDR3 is TGTGCCAGCAGTTACTCGATAGGGGCAGGGGAAGCTTTCTTT.

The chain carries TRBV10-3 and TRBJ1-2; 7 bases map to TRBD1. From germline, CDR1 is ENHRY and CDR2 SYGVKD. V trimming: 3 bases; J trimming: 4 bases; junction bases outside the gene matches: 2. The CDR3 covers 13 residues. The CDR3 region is CAISDGTAYGYTF. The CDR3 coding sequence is TGTGCCATCAGTGACGGGACAGCCTATGGCTACACCTTC.

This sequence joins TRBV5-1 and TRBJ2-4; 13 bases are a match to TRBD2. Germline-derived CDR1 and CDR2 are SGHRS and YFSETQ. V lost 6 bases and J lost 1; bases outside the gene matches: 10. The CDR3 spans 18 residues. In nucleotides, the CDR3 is TGCGCCAGCAAGGACGAACTAGCGGGGGGGCCTGCCAAAAACATTCAGTACTTC. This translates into CASKDELAGGPAKNIQYF.

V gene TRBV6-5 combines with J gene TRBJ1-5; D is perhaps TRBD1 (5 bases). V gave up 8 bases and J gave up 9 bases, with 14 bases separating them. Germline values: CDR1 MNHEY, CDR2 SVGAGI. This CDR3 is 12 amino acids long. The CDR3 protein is CASAAGQGPQHF. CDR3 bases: TGTGCCAGCGCGGCAGGCCAGGGGCCCCAGCATTTT.

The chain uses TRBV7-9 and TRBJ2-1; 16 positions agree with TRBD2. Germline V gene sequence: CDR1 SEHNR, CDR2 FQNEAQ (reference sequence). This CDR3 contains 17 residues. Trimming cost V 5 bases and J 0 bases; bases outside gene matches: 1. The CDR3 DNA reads TGTGCCAGCAGCGGGACTAGCGGGGGGGCCTCCTACAATGAGCAGTTCTTC. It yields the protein CASSGTSGGASYNEQFF.

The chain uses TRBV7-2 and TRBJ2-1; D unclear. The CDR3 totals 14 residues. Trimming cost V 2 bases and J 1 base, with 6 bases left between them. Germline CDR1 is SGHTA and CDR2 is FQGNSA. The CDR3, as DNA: TGTGCCAGCAGCTTACCCGGTTCCTACAATGAGCAGTTCTTC. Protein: CASSLPGSYNEQFF. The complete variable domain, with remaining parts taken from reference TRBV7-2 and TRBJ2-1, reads GAGVSQSPSNKVTEKGKDVELRCDPISGHTALYWYRQSLGQGLEFLIYFQGNSAPDKSGLPSDRFSAERTGGSVSTLTIQRTQQEDSAVYLCASSLPGSYNEQFFGPGTRLTVL.

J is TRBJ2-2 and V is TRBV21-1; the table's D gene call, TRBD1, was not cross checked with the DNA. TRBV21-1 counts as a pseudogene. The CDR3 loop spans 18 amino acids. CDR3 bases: TGTGCCAGCAGCAAAACTTCTATTGACAGGGCGAACACCGGGGAGCTGTTTTTT. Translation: CASSKTSIDRANTGELFF.

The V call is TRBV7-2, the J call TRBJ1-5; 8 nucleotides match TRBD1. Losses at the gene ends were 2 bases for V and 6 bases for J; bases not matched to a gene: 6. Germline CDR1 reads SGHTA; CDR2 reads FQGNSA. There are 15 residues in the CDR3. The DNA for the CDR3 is TGTGCCAGCAGCTTAACGACAGGGGTCTTTCAGCCCCAGCATTTT. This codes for CASSLTTGVFQPQHF.

CDR3 protein: CASRGDGNTIYF. The CDR3 DNA follows: TGTGCCAGCAGGGGCGACGGAAACACCATATATTTT. The chain is built from TRBV2 and TRBJ1-3, with D hard to call. The germline V gene has CDR1 SNHLY and CDR2 FYNNEI. CDR3 length: 12 residues. V was clipped by 6 bases and J by 4 bases, with 7 bases between them. Supplemented by reference TRBV2 and TRBJ1-3, the full variable domain reads EPEVTQTPSHQVTQMGQEVILRCVPISNHLYFYWYRQILGQKVEFLVSFYNNEISEKSEIFDDQFSVERPDGSNFTLKIRSTKLEDSAMYFCASRGDGNTIYFGEGSWLTVV.

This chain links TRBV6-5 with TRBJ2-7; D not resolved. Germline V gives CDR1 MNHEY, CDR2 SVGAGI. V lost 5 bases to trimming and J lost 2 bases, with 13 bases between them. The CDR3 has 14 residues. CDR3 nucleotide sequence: TGTGCCAGCAGTCCCTCCGACTGGGCCTACGAGCAGTACTTC. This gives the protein CASSPSDWAYEQYF.

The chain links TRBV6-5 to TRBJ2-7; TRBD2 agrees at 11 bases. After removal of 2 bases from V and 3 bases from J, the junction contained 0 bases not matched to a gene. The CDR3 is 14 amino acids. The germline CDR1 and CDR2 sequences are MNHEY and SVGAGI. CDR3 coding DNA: TGTGCCAGCAGTTACGGGACTAGCGGCTACGAGCAGTACTTC. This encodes CASSYGTSGYEQYF.

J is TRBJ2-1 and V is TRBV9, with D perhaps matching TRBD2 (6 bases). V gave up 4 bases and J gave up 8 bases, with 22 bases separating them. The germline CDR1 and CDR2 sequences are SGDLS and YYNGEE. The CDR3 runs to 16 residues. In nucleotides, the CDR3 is TGTGCCAGCAGCCCTACTCCAACGCGGACTACATATGAGCAGTTCTTC. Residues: CASSPTPTRTTYEQFF. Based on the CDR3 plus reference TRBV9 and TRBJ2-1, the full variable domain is DSGVTQTPKHLITATGQRVTLRCSPRSGDLSVYWYQQSLDQGLQFLIQYYNGEERAKGNILERFSAQQFPDLHSELNLSSLELGDSALYFCASSPTPTRTTYEQFFGPGTRLTVL.

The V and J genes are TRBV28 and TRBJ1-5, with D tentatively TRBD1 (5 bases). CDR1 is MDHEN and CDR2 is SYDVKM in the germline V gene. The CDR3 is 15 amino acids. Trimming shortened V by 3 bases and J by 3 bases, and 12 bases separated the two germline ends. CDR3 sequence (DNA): TGTGCCAGCAGTTTGGGGCGAATGCCCAATCAGCCCCAGCATTTT. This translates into CASSLGRMPNQPQHF.

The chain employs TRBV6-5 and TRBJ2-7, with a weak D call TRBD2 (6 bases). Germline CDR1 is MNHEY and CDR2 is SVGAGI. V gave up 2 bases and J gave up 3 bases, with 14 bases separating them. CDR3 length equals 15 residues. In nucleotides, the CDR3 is TGTGCCAGCAGTTACCTGGGGGGAGGCTACTACGAGCAGTACTTC. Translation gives CASSYLGGGYYEQYF.

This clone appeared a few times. In DNA form, the CDR3 reads TGTGCCAGCAGCGTCGACAGGCCTTCGACTAATGAAAAACTGTTTTTT. Translating it yields CASSVDRPSTNEKLFF. The chain joins TRBV2 to TRBJ1-4, with D possibly matching TRBD1 (6 bases). Trimming cost V 6 bases and J 2 bases, with 16 bases left between them. The length of the CDR3 is 16 residues. CDR1 and CDR2 (germline): SNHLY, FYNNEI.